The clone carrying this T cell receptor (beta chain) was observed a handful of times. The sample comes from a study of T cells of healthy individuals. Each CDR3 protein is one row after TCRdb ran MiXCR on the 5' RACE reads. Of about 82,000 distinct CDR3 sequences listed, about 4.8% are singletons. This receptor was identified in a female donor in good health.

The CDR3 here is CASSLAGGFYNEQFF. The CDR3 nucleotides are TGTGCCAGCAGCTTAGCGGGAGGGTTCTACAATGAGCAGTTCTTC. This rearrangement joins TRBV6-2 or TRBV6-3 to TRBJ2-1; TRBD2 aligns across 11 bases. The junction had 4 bases not matched to a gene; V was cut back by 6 bases and J by 3 bases. Germline values: CDR1 MNHEY, CDR2 SVGEGT. The CDR3 is 15 residues long.